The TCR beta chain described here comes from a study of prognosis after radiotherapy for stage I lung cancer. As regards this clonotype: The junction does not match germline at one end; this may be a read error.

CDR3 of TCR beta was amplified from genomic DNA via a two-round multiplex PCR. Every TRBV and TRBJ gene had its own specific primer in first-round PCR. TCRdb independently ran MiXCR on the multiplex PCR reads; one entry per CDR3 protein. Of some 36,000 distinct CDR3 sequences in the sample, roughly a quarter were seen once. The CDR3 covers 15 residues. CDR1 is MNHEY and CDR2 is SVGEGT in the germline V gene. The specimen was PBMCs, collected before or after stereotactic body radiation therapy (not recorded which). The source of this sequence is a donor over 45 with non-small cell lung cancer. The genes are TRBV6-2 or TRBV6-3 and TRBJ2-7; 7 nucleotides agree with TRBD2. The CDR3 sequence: CASSEAGGESYEQYF. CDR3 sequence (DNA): TGTGCCAGCAGTGAAGCTGGGGGGGAATCCTACGAGCAGTATTTC.